This TCR beta chain was sequenced during a study of T-cell reconstitution after alpha-beta-depleted transplantation in children. This sample's TCRbeta library carried unique molecular identifier barcodes. Using its own MiXCR run on the PCR reads, TCRdb lists one record per CDR3 protein. In the table there are 360,000 or so distinct CDR3 sequences, 20% of which are singletons. The germline V gene encodes CDR1 KGHDR and CDR2 SFDVKD. With 5 bases clipped from V and 3 bases from J, the junction kept 8 bases outside the gene matches. This CDR3 spans 15 amino acids. The sample here was PBMCs from the stem cell graft donor, taken from the stem cell graft. The V and J genes are TRBV24-1 and TRBJ1-2, with TRBD1 matching over 7 bases. The receptor was derived from a human donor who donated a stem cell graft to a child with acute myeloid leukemia. The CDR3 coding sequence is TGTGCCACCAGTGGAGACAGGGACGGGGACTATGGCTACACCTTC. Translation gives CATSGDRDGDYGYTF.